This TCR beta chain came from a study of blood T cell repertoires in COVID-19. The assay was immunoSEQ multiplex PCR, and TCRdb's table has in-frame clones only and misses some. Among roughly 360,000 clones listed, more than 65% were seen once. Germline CDR1 is KGHSH and CDR2 is LQKENI. CDR3 length: 17 residues. Between the trimmed V and J ends, which lost 3 bases and 5 bases, there was a span of 22 bases. The TCR comes from a human donor with acute or convalescent COVID-19. The donor label of this sample is uncertain. The V call is TRBV18, the J call TRBJ2-5; the D is unclear. The sequencing input was peripheral blood. Here the CDR3 reads CASSPASRTMVGETQYF. In DNA form, the CDR3 reads TGTGCCAGCTCACCGGCCAGCAGAACTATGGTCGGGGAGACCCAGTACTTC.